Listed here are 25 T cell receptor beta chains from one sample, sequenced in a study of T cells in Graves' hyperthyroidism and ophthalmopathy. RNA transcripts provided the source from which TCR beta CDR3 regions were amplified. The HTBI primer set served for first-round RT-PCR of the TCR CDR3. Each CDR3 protein gets one entry after TCRdb re-called the multiplex PCR reads with MiXCR. The sample holds about 610,000 distinct CDR3 sequences, about 15% seen once. The sample comprised blood. The receptors derive from a woman in her forties with Graves' ophthalmopathy.

The chain couples TRBV30 to TRBJ1-1; D is ambiguous. Trimming removed 0 bases at V and 3 bases at J, with 11 bases between. CDR1 and CDR2 from the germline V gene are GTSNPN and SVGIG (reference sequence). The CDR3 has 14 amino acids. The CDR3 spells CAWSVVRPDTEAFF. The DNA of the CDR3 is TGTGCCTGGAGTGTTGTCAGGCCAGACACTGAAGCTTTCTTT.

The chain joins TRBV2 to TRBJ1-5; maybe TRBD1 (6 bases). The V gene's germline CDR1 is SNHLY and CDR2 FYNNEI. The CDR3 spans 16 residues. Trimming removed 4 bases from V and 0 bases from J, with 13 bases in between. The CDR3 DNA reads as TGTGCCAGCAGTGGAGGAGGGGGATATAGCAATCAGCCCCAGCATTTT. Translating gives CASSGGGGYSNQPQHF.

This clonotype came up many times. The rearrangement uses TRBV20-1 and TRBJ2-7, with 11 bases fitting TRBD2. V gave up 1 base and J gave up 0 bases; unmatched junction bases: 2. Germline V gene data show CDR1 as DFQATT and CDR2 as SNEGSKA (reference sequence). The CDR3 has 15 amino acids. This chain's CDR3 is CSARGTSGFSYEQYF. Written as DNA, the CDR3 is TGCAGTGCTAGAGGGACTAGCGGGTTCTCCTACGAGCAGTACTTC.

The V gene is TRBV10-3, the J gene TRBJ2-7; 12 bases are a match to TRBD1. In germline, CDR1 is ENHRY, CDR2 SYGVKD. V shed 6 bases, J shed 4 bases, and the junction held 28 bases outside the gene matches. The CDR3 length is 22 residues. CDR3 coding DNA: TGTGCCATCAGCGAACCGGGACAGGGGGCGACTGAAAGCGGGAGGGCCTGGTACGAGCAGTACTTC. Protein product: CAISEPGQGATESGRAWYEQYF.

This clonotype appeared many times. The chain recombines TRBV11-2 with TRBJ2-7; D might be TRBD2 (6 bases). CDR3 length: 15 residues. Deletions cut 0 bases from V and 2 bases from J, with 11 bases between. CDR1 is SGHAT and CDR2 is FQNNGV in the germline V gene. CDR3 in DNA: TGTGCCAGCAGCTTAGAGGGCGGGGCCGCCTACGAGCAGTACTTC. This codes for CASSLEGGAAYEQYF. The full variable domain, completed using reference TRBV11-2 and TRBJ2-7, is EAGVAQSPRYKIIEKRQSVAFWCNPISGHATLYWYQQILGQGPKLLIQFQNNGVVDDSQLPKDRFSAERLKGVDSTLKIQPAKLEDSAVYLCASSLEGGAAYEQYFGPGTRLTVT.

This clonotype was seen repeatedly, ten times or more. The gene calls are TRBV2 and TRBJ2-2; weak D call: TRBD1 (5 bases). The germline V gene has CDR1 SNHLY and CDR2 FYNNEI. Trimming removed 6 bases at V and 5 bases at J, with 10 bases between. The CDR3 has 13 residues. The CDR3 DNA follows: TGTGCCAGCAGCGTACAGGTTACCGGGGAGCTGTTTTTT. Amino acids: CASSVQVTGELFF.

The CDR3 reads CASSQEDVPSYEQYF. The CDR3 nucleotides are TGTGCCAGCAGCCAAGAGGATGTCCCCTCCTACGAGCAGTACTTC. The rearrangement uses TRBV3-1 and TRBJ2-7; D remains ambiguous. V lost 0 bases, J lost 0 bases, and 9 bases lay in between. CDR1 is LGHDT and CDR2 is YNNKEL in the germline V gene (reference sequence). There are 15 residues in the CDR3.

This chain joins TRBV20-1 and TRBJ2-5, with D uncertain. V gave up 1 base and J gave up 5 bases, with 14 bases separating them. The germline gives CDR1 DFQATT, CDR2 SNEGSKA (reference sequence). This CDR3 is built from 14 residues. The CDR3: CSARVAGVRETQYF. DNA for the CDR3: TGCAGTGCTAGAGTTGCTGGGGTCAGGGAGACCCAGTACTTC.

This clonotype was observed at least ten times. This chain uses TRBV19 with TRBJ1-2; 9 bases agree with TRBD1. V dropped 6 bases and J dropped 7; count of bases not matched to a gene: 9. The CDR3 has 14 residues. Per germline, CDR1 LNHDA and CDR2 SQIVND (reference sequence). In DNA form, the CDR3 reads TGTGCCAGTAGACAAGGACAGGGGTTCGGTGGCTACACCTTC. It specifies CASRQGQGFGGYTF.

This clonotype has at least ten counts. This chain uses TRBV6-1 with TRBJ1-5; no firm D call. The CDR3 contains 15 residues. Trimming took 1 base from V and 4 from J, leaving 11 bases between them. The V gene's germline CDR1 is MNHNS and CDR2 SASEGT. The CDR3 reads CASSEGELENQPQHF. CDR3 bases: TGTGCCAGCAGTGAAGGAGAGTTGGAGAATCAGCCCCAGCATTTT.

This clonotype has just a few counts. This rearrangement joins TRBV10-3 to TRBJ2-2; D is uncertain. Germline-derived CDR1 and CDR2 are ENHRY and SYGVKD. V lost 3 bases to trimming and J lost 0 bases, with 8 bases between them. This CDR3 has 15 amino acids. CDR3: CAISEISPNTGELFF. The CDR3 coding sequence is TGTGCCATCAGTGAAATAAGCCCGAACACCGGGGAGCTGTTTTTT.

The sample holds many counts of this clonotype. This chain joins TRBV6-5 and TRBJ1-6; D not resolved. CDR3 length equals 14 residues. V was shortened by 0 bases and J by 8 bases, with 8 bases between the two germline ends. Germline CDR1 is MNHEY and CDR2 is SVGAGI. CDR3 sequence reads: CASSYSMEDSPLHF. The CDR3 nucleotides are TGTGCCAGCAGTTACTCGATGGAGGATTCACCCCTCCACTTT.

Many counts were recorded for this clonotype. J is TRBJ2-7 and V is TRBV11-3; D gene uncertain. The germline V gene has CDR1 SGHNT and CDR2 YENEEA. V was clipped by 11 bases and J by 3 bases, with 17 bases between them. CDR3 length equals 13 residues. The CDR3 region is CAAGRCRNYEQYF. The CDR3 nucleotides read TGTGCCGCCGGTCGGTGTCGGAACTACGAGCAGTACTTC. The variable domain in full, completed from reference TRBV11-3 and TRBJ2-7, reads EAGVVQSPRYKIIEKKQPVAFWCNPISGHNTLYWYLQNLGQGPELLIRYENEEAVDDSQLPKDRFSAERLKGVDSTLKIQPAELGDSAVYLCAAGRCRNYEQYFGPGTRLTVT.

This clonotype appeared many times. This chain joins TRBV10-1 and TRBJ2-5; D remains ambiguous. Looked up from germline, CDR1 is WNHNN and CDR2 is SYGVQD (reference sequence). The CDR3 has 13 residues. Trimming left V 0 bases short and J 4 bases short, with 6 bases between. The CDR3 nucleotides read TGCGCCAGCAGTGAGTCGGGTCTAGAGACCCAGTACTTC. Protein sequence: CASSESGLETQYF.

This clonotype was detected ten times or more. The genes are TRBV27 and TRBJ2-7, with D tentatively TRBD1 or TRBD2 (6 bases each). Germline lookup yields CDR1 MNHEY and CDR2 SMNVEV (reference sequence). Trimming took 5 bases from V and 5 from J, leaving 16 bases between them. The CDR3 has 14 residues. CDR3 sequence: CASSPGGGRNEQYF. CDR3 sequence (DNA): TGTGCCAGCAGTCCCGGGGGCGGTAGAAACGAGCAGTACTTC.

There are a few counts of this clonotype. A much larger clone differs from this one at a single base, so this may be a read error. V is TRBV7-2 and J is TRBJ2-2; no definite D call. CDR3 size: 13 residues. Germline V gene sequence: CDR1 SGHTA, CDR2 FQGNSA. Trimming stripped 1 base from V and 4 bases from J, with 4 bases between. This chain's CDR3 is CASSLVSTGELFF. In DNA form, the CDR3 reads TGTGCCAGCAGCTTAGTGTCCACCGGGGAGCTGTTTTTT.

This clonotype was counted at least ten times. The chain joins TRBV2 to TRBJ1-1; TRBD1 matches 7 bases. This CDR3 spans 16 amino acids. Germline values: CDR1 SNHLY, CDR2 FYNNEI. With 7 bases clipped from V and 2 bases from J, the junction kept 13 bases outside the gene matches. This chain's CDR3 is CASTSRQGLLNTEAFF. The DNA of the CDR3 is TGTGCCAGCACTTCTCGACAGGGCCTACTAAACACTGAAGCTTTCTTT.

This clonotype was seen only a few times. The chain joins TRBV6-1 to TRBJ1-1; 7 positions agree with TRBD1. The germline gives CDR1 MNHNS, CDR2 SASEGT. V shed 4 bases and J 3 bases; nucleotides not matched to a gene: 8. The CDR3 runs to 15 residues. CDR3 bases: TGTGCCAGCAGTGCAACAGGGGTAGCGGACACTGAAGCTTTCTTT. Its protein product is CASSATGVADTEAFF.

In its sample, this clonotype was seen many times. The chain couples TRBV9 to TRBJ2-7, with 7 bases identical to TRBD2. The CDR3 loop spans 14 amino acids. The trim removed 4 bases at V and 7 bases at J, leaving 11 bases unmatched. The germline gives CDR1 SGDLS, CDR2 YYNGEE. CDR3 sequence reads: CASSPHAGANEQYF. The CDR3 bases are TGTGCCAGCAGCCCTCACGCGGGAGCAAATGAGCAGTACTTC. Using reference TRBV9 and TRBJ2-7 for the parts outside the CDR3, the full variable domain is DSGVTQTPKHLITATGQRVTLRCSPRSGDLSVYWYQQSLDQGLQFLIQYYNGEERAKGNILERFSAQQFPDLHSELNLSSLELGDSALYFCASSPHAGANEQYFGPGTRLTVT.

This clonotype was detected many times. The chain carries TRBV20-1 and TRBJ1-3; 10 bases are a match to TRBD1. Germline CDR1 and CDR2: DFQATT and SNEGSKA (reference sequence). V lost 7 bases and J lost 4; bases outside the gene matches: 16. CDR3 length equals 17 residues. The CDR3, as DNA: TGCAGTGTCCCGAAGGAGGACAGGGGGGTTTTGGGAAACACCATATATTTT. It yields the protein CSVPKEDRGVLGNTIYF.

The rearrangement joins TRBV28 to TRBJ2-7, with TRBD1 matching 10 bases. J was trimmed by 1 base and V by 0 bases; bases with no gene match: 6. The germline gives CDR1 MDHEN, CDR2 SYDVKM. The CDR3 has 17 residues. The CDR3 DNA is TGTGCCAGCAGTTTATGGGACAGGGGGAATACGTCCTACGAGCAGTACTTC. Translating gives CASSLWDRGNTSYEQYF.

This clonotype was detected many times. This chain connects TRBV27 to TRBJ2-7, with D possibly being TRBD1 (6 bases). Germline loops: CDR1 MNHEY, CDR2 SMNVEV (reference sequence). CDR3 length: 15 amino acids. The V end lost 6 bases, the J end lost 1 base, and 16 bases lay between the germline ends. DNA of the CDR3: TGTGCCAGCAGCCGTCCCGGGACAAGGTCCTACGAGCAGTACTTC. It translates to CASSRPGTRSYEQYF.

In its sample, this clonotype was seen many times. The chain recombines TRBV6-1 with TRBJ2-7; 9 bases agree with TRBD2. CDR1 and CDR2 from the germline V gene are MNHNS and SASEGT. V dropped 4 bases and J dropped 4; count of bases not matched to a gene: 17. The CDR3 is made up of 18 amino acids. DNA of the CDR3: TGTGCCAGCAGTGGAAACTCCGGGACTAGCTTTTCTCCTTACGAGCAGTACTTC. It is translated as CASSGNSGTSFSPYEQYF.

At least ten counts were recorded for this clonotype. The J gene is TRBJ1-1, the V gene TRBV27, with 10 bases that match TRBD1. CDR1 MNHEY and CDR2 SMNVEV come from the germline V gene (reference sequence). The V segment lost 4 bases and the J segment 4 bases; nucleotides outside the gene matches: 6. The CDR3 is made up of 15 amino acids. CDR3 in amino acids: CASSWVGTGVTEAFF. The CDR3, as DNA: TGTGCCAGCAGTTGGGTCGGGACAGGGGTCACTGAAGCTTTCTTT.

The sample holds many counts of this clonotype. J is TRBJ2-2 and V is TRBV28; 7 bases fit TRBD1. V dropped 2 bases and J dropped 3; count of bases not matched to a gene: 3. The germline V gene encodes CDR1 MDHEN and CDR2 SYDVKM. The CDR3 has 15 amino acids. The CDR3 here is CASSLIQGDTGELFF. The CDR3 coding sequence is TGTGCCAGCAGTTTAATCCAGGGGGACACCGGGGAGCTGTTTTTT.